This entry is about one T cell receptor beta chain. Libraries were prepared by immunoSEQ multiplex PCR; TCRdb keeps only in-frame clonotypes and omits some of them. The data show tens of thousands of clones, with about 88% seen just once and approximately 0.26% held by the top ten. This specimen belongs to a study of OX40 agonist ivuxolimab in advanced cancers. Study-wide context: The patients' treatment was ivuxolimab, an agonistic anti-OX40 (CD134) antibody. Three partial responders included one hepatocellular carcinoma patient and two cutaneous melanoma patients. A mean age of roughly 60 years, range roughly 20 to 80, was recorded, and approximately 85% were male.

The CDR3 consists of 14 residues. Germline lookup yields CDR1 MGHRA and CDR2 YSYEKL. V lost 7 bases to trimming and J lost 1 base, with 10 bases between them. This chain connects TRBV4-1 to TRBJ2-2; tentatively, D is TRBD1 (6 bases). The clonotype was recovered from an adult with an advanced solid tumor such as melanoma, head and neck, liver or kidney cancer. This specimen consisted of CD4+ or CD8+ T cells sorted from blood, obtained in a trial of the OX40 agonist ivuxolimab. This CDR3 is CASKGTRNTGELFF. In DNA form, the CDR3 reads TGCGCCAGCAAGGGGACACGGAACACCGGGGAGCTGTTTTTT.